This TCR beta chain derives from a study of T cell changes during pregnancy in multiple sclerosis. The V gene lost 1 base and the J gene lost 8 bases, with 9 bases spanning the gap. This CDR3 region has 14 residues. Germline assignment: CDR1 SGHTA and CDR2 FQGTGA. This clone turned up a few times. TCRdb keeps only in-frame clones here, not all; method: immunoSEQ multiplex PCR. The sample contains some 100,000 clones, roughly nine tenths of which appear only once. The source is a female donor with multiple sclerosis, enrolled in a pregnancy study. V and J are TRBV7-3 and TRBJ1-6; no clear D gene. The specimen comprised peripheral blood, sampled in the second trimester of pregnancy. CDR3 region: CASSLNSLDSPLHF. CDR3 nucleotide sequence: TGTGCCAGCAGCTTAAACAGCCTTGATTCACCCCTCCACTTT.